This TCR beta chain derives from a study of regulatory T cells in long-lasting Graves disease. Time point reported: newly diagnosed GD, antithyroid drugs for less than 3 months. PBMC-extracted RNA yielded the TCR library. General study points: Persistent Graves' patients showed less TCR diversity than newly diagnosed patients showed. Thyroid tissue was not studied; only peripheral blood was.

This clonotype was observed at least ten times. The antigen is not known. Arm-PCR of CDR3 regions with iRepertoire HTBI primers generated TCR beta libraries. From the multiplex PCR reads, TCRdb called clonotypes with MiXCR, one entry per CDR3 protein. This sample carries 250,000 or so distinct CDR3 sequences, roughly 21% of them seen once, and the ten largest clones take about 15%. The germline V gene encodes CDR1 SGHRS and CDR2 YFSETQ. Trimming removed 0 bases from V and 1 base from J; junction bases left unmatched: 3. The CDR3 is 16 residues long. This rearrangement joins TRBV5-1 to TRBJ2-3; 9 bases are a match to TRBD2. The sample in question was peripheral blood mononuclear cells (PBMCs), obtained at new diagnosis, from a patient treated with antithyroid drugs. This receptor was taken from a female donor with Graves disease. The CDR3 bases are TGCGCCAGCAGCTTGGTTCAGCGGGGGGGCACAGATACGCAGTATTTT. Protein sequence: CASSLVQRGGTDTQYF. Using reference TRBV5-1 and TRBJ2-3 for the parts outside the CDR3, the full variable domain is KAGVTQTPRYLIKTRGQQVTLSCSPISGHRSVSWYQQTPGQGLQFLFEYFSETQRNKGNFPGRFSGRQFSNSRSEMNVSTLELGDSALYLCASSLVQRGGTDTQYFGPGTRLTVL.